Listed below are T cell receptor beta chains from one sample, sequenced in a study of identical twins. TCRdb redid the calling of the 5' RACE reads with MiXCR, one entry per CDR3 protein. The sample has under 900,000 distinct CDR3 sequences, 15% to 20% seen once. This sample was shared with a second study, whose subject was T cells expressing NK-cell markers.

Sample: PBMCs. The receptors stem from a woman aged 18-29 years in good health. Both conserved end residues are part of each CDR3. The order of the fields is J gene, D gene, CDR3 length, clone size, V gene, CDR3 protein, CDR3 DNA. The D gene is left open where the match is weak. Clone size is stated in some rows and not others, as once, few, many or a class when expanded.

TRBJ2-1 NA 15 NA TRBV7-9 CASSPYPGLGNEQFF TGTGCCAGCAGCCCCTATCCGGGGCTCGGCAATGAGCAGTTCTTC
TRBJ2-1 TRBD1 15 many TRBV5-5 CASSTRDRVGGWQFF TGTGCCAGCAGCACCAGGGACAGGGTTGGGGGTTGGCAGTTCTTC
TRBJ2-3 TRBD1 16 few TRBV20-1 CSARDVGTGYTDTQYF TGCAGTGCTAGAGATGTGGGGACAGGATACACAGATACGCAGTATTTT
TRBJ2-1 NA 12 NA TRBV27 CASSQSGIEQFF TGTGCCAGCAGCCAATCGGGGATTGAGCAGTTCTTC
TRBJ2-5 NA 13 NA TRBV14 CASSQLISETQYF TGTGCCAGCAGCCAATTAATCTCAGAGACCCAGTACTTC
TRBJ1-4 NA 12 few TRBV20-1 CSGALRNEKLFF TGCAGTGGGGCCCTACGAAATGAAAAACTGTTTTTT
TRBJ2-5 NA 11 many TRBV12-3/TRBV12-4 CASTRLGALDF TGTGCCAGCACCCGATTGGGGGCCTTGGACTTC
TRBJ2-1 NA 15 few TRBV11-2 CASSSGSTSYNEQFF TGTGCCAGCAGCTCGGGCTCAACCTCCTACAATGAGCAGTTCTTC
TRBJ2-2 NA 14 few TRBV9 CASSSEGATGELFF TGTGCCAGCAGTTCCGAAGGGGCAACCGGGGAGCTGTTTTTT
TRBJ1-2 NA 14 many TRBV6-2/TRBV6-3 CASSGDTANYGYTF TGTGCCAGCAGCGGAGACACCGCTAACTATGGCTACACCTTC
TRBJ2-7 TRBD2 15 NA TRBV7-9 CASSGLTSGDYEQYF TGTGCCAGCAGCGGGTTGACTAGCGGGGATTACGAGCAGTACTTC
TRBJ1-2 NA 10 few TRBV29-1 CSVGDRGYTF TGCAGCGTTGGTGATAGGGGCTACACCTTC
TRBJ2-6 TRBD1 18 NA TRBV5-5 CASSERPGQNSGANVLTF TGTGCCAGCAGCGAGAGACCGGGACAGAACTCTGGGGCCAACGTCCTGACTTTC
TRBJ2-7 NA 14 NA TRBV12-3/TRBV12-4 CASSLVPGLDEQYF TGTGCCAGCAGTTTAGTGCCCGGGCTAGACGAGCAGTACTTC
TRBJ2-4 NA 14 few TRBV20-1 CSAARSLRMDIQYF TGCAGTGCTGCTAGGTCTTTGCGGATGGACATTCAGTACTTC
TRBJ1-2 NA 15 NA TRBV2 CASSDRVGANYGYTF TGTGCCAGCAGTGATCGGGTCGGGGCTAACTATGGCTACACCTTC
TRBJ2-1 TRBD2 19 few TRBV11-2 CASRRPGTSGRQSYNEQFF TGTGCCAGCAGACGTCCCGGGACTAGCGGGAGACAGTCCTACAATGAGCAGTTCTTC
TRBJ2-7 NA 11 NA TRBV29-1 CSVSDLYEQYF TGCAGCGTTAGTGACCTCTACGAGCAGTACTTC
TRBJ2-1 NA 15 few TRBV7-2 CASTPSLRSVNEQFF TGTGCCAGCACCCCTTCGCTTAGGTCAGTAAACGAGCAGTTCTTC
TRBJ2-7 NA 15 once TRBV12-3/TRBV12-4 CASSLVGGVTNEQYF TGTGCCAGCAGTTTAGTGGGGGGAGTAACAAACGAGCAGTACTTC
TRBJ2-2 NA 15 few TRBV6-1 CASSTQRQNTGELFF TGTGCCAGCAGTACCCAGAGACAGAACACCGGGGAGCTGTTTTTT
TRBJ1-6 NA 14 NA TRBV12-5 CASGYDSYNSPLHF TGTGCTAGTGGTTACGACAGCTATAATTCACCCCTCCACTTT
TRBJ2-1 NA 15 few TRBV20-1 CSARGGTVTYNEQFF TGCAGTGCTAGGGGCGGGACAGTTACCTACAATGAGCAGTTCTTC
TRBJ2-2 TRBD2 15 NA TRBV12-3/TRBV12-4 CASTTPGGLTGELFF TGTGCCAGCACCACCCCGGGAGGGTTGACCGGGGAGCTGTTTTTT
TRBJ2-5 TRBD2 13 NA TRBV25-1 CASTLAAQETQYF TGTGCCAGCACACTAGCGGCTCAAGAGACCCAGTACTTC
TRBJ2-1 TRBD1 21 few TRBV7-3 CASSLTPRTGEGGRGYNEQFF TGTGCCAGCAGCTTAACTCCGCGGACAGGGGAGGGAGGGAGAGGCTACAATGAGCAGTTCTTC
TRBJ2-2 NA 15 few TRBV5-8 CASSNWVAGPGELFF TGTGCCAGCAGCAATTGGGTAGCCGGTCCCGGGGAGCTGTTTTTT
TRBJ2-3 NA 18 NA TRBV11-1 CASSLTRFGQIQEDTQYF TGTGCCAGCAGCTTGACCCGTTTTGGACAGATCCAGGAGGATACGCAGTATTTT
TRBJ1-5 NA 13 NA TRBV6-6 CASSYSPPQPQHF TGTGCCAGCAGTTACTCCCCTCCTCAGCCCCAGCATTTT
TRBJ2-7 NA 13 NA TRBV10-2 CASSGGPGYEQYF TGCGCCAGCAGCGGGGGGCCCGGATACGAGCAGTACTTC
TRBJ2-3 TRBD2 19 NA TRBV20-1 CSARVGLASGGLPTDTQYF TGCAGTGCTAGGGTGGGTCTGGCTAGCGGGGGCCTACCCACAGATACGCAGTATTTT
TRBJ1-3 NA 13 few TRBV20-1 CSAWFGPGNTIYF TGCAGTGCTTGGTTCGGGCCAGGAAACACCATATATTTT
TRBJ2-7 TRBD2 15 NA TRBV7-8 CASSHSGGRSYEQYF TGTGCCAGCAGCCATAGCGGGGGCCGATCCTACGAGCAGTACTTC
TRBJ2-4 NA 17 NA TRBV7-9 CASSLGTTPTSKNIQYF TGTGCCAGCAGCTTAGGGACTACGCCCACCTCCAAAAACATTCAGTACTTC
TRBJ1-2 TRBD1 16 few TRBV11-2 CASSLMGQGASYGYTF TGTGCCAGCAGCTTAATGGGACAGGGGGCTAGCTATGGCTACACCTTC
TRBJ2-1 NA 13 few TRBV12-3/TRBV12-4 CASSPRGRGEQFF TGTGCCAGCAGTCCCCGGGGCCGGGGCGAGCAGTTCTTC
TRBJ1-2 NA 12 NA TRBV24-1 CATSDMESGYTF TGTGCCACCAGTGATATGGAAAGCGGCTACACCTTC
TRBJ2-5 NA 14 NA TRBV5-6 CASSPGWTTETQYF TGTGCCAGCAGTCCAGGTTGGACTACAGAGACCCAGTACTTC
TRBJ2-3 NA 14 NA TRBV5-1 CASSFYQGADTQYF TGCGCCAGCAGCTTCTATCAGGGTGCAGATACGCAGTATTTT
TRBJ2-4 NA 13 few TRBV20-1 CSASSGAKNIQYF TGCAGTGCTAGTAGCGGTGCCAAAAACATTCAGTACTTC
TRBJ2-6 NA 13 few TRBV20-1 CSAKLPGANVLTF TGCAGTGCTAAATTGCCTGGGGCCAACGTCCTGACTTTC
TRBJ2-2 TRBD2 15 NA TRBV6-2/TRBV6-3 CASSYVAGATGELFF TGTGCCAGCAGTTACGTAGCGGGAGCCACCGGGGAGCTGTTTTTT
TRBJ2-7 NA 13 NA TRBV27 CATRLTRQNEQYF TGTGCCACCCGATTGACTAGGCAAAACGAGCAGTACTTC
TRBJ1-1 TRBD1 14 NA TRBV2 CASSGGQGITEAFF TGTGCCAGCAGTGGAGGACAGGGAATCACTGAAGCTTTCTTT
TRBJ1-4 NA 14 NA TRBV20-1 CSARSTVPNEKLFF TGCAGTGCTCGGTCGACAGTTCCTAATGAAAAACTGTTTTTT
TRBJ2-3 TRBD2 16 few TRBV5-4 CASSPKLAGEGDTQYF TGTGCCAGCAGTCCTAAACTAGCGGGGGAAGGAGATACGCAGTATTTT
TRBJ2-7 NA 12 few TRBV12-3/TRBV12-4 CASSISRQIQYF TGTGCCAGCTCAATCTCCCGACAGATTCAGTACTTC
TRBJ2-3 TRBD2 17 NA TRBV12-3/TRBV12-4 CASRSLAWGGTTDTQYF TGTGCCAGCAGGTCCTTGGCCTGGGGGGGAACGACAGATACGCAGTATTTT
TRBJ2-2 TRBD1 15 NA TRBV5-1 CASSLEGGETGELFF TGCGCCAGCAGCTTGGAAGGGGGCGAAACCGGGGAGCTGTTTTTT
TRBJ2-5 NA 13 NA TRBV2 CASIGRLQETQYF TGTGCCAGCATCGGCCGGTTACAAGAGACCCAGTACTTC
TRBJ1-1 NA 13 NA TRBV5-1 CASRTGTNTEAFF TGCGCCAGTCGTACAGGGACGAACACTGAAGCTTTCTTT
TRBJ2-1 NA 14 NA TRBV9 CASSVESGGHEQFF TGTGCCAGCAGCGTAGAGTCAGGGGGGCATGAGCAGTTCTTC